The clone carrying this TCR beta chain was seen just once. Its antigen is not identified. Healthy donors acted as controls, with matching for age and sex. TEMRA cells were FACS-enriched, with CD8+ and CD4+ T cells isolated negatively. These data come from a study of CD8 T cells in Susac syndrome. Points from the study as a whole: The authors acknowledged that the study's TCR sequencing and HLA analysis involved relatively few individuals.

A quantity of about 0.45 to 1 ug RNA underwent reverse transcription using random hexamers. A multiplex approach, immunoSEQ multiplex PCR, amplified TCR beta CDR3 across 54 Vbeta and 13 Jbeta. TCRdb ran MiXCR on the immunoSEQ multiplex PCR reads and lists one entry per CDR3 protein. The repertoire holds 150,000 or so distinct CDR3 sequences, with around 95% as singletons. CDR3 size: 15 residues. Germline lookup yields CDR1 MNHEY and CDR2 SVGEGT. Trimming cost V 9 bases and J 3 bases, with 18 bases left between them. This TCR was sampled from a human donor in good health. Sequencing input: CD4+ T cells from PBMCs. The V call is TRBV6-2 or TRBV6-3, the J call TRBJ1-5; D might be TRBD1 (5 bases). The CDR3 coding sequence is TGTGCCAGTTCCCCGGAGGGACTGATCAATCAGCCCCAGCATTTT. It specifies CASSPEGLINQPQHF.